The clone carrying this T cell receptor (gamma chain) has only a few counts. Its antigen remains unknown. Sequence at one end of the junction differs from germline and may be a read error. Per germline, CDR1 EGSTGY and CDR2 YDSYTSSV. The CDR3 covers 13 residues. This specimen comes from a study of Vδ1+ human thymocytes. Study findings and constraints: Thymic TRG and TRD repertoires appeared highly polyclonal.

Extracted RNA was reverse transcribed into cDNA. The CDR3 regions were amplified by multiplex PCR from V-gene primers to a constant-region primer. TCRdb re-called clones from the multiplex PCR reads using CATT. The table shows about 6,500 gamma-chain clones, with roughly 45% occurring only once. The TCR was taken from a boy under two years old who had congenital heart surgery. Source material: Vdelta1+ gamma-delta thymocytes from the thymus. Subset given: FACS-sorted CD3+ TCRalphabeta- TCRVdelta1+ TCRVdelta2- thymocytes. This sequence joins TRGV4 and TRGJ1 or TRGJ2. CDR3 DNA sequence: TGTGCCTCCTGGGATTGGGATTATTATAAGAAACTCTTT. Translated, it gives CASWDWDYYKKLF.